This record looks at one T cell receptor beta chain sequence and its context. The antigen is unknown. This sample stems from a study of T cells after posttransplantation cyclophosphamide. Methotrexate plus calcineurin inhibitor accompanied controls' myeloablative marrow transplants; sampling was 1 year later. TCRdb's table, derived via immunoSEQ multiplex PCR, lists solely in-frame clones and lacks some. Among about 22,000 clones listed, more than 80% were seen once. CDR1 is SQVTM, CDR2 ANQGSEA, per germline. Trimming cost V 7 bases and J 2 bases; bases outside gene matches: 9. The CDR3 contains 17 residues. Study findings and constraints: Donor-recipient repertoire similarity was low at 1-2 months, rising over year one. Recipient CMV seropositivity and CMV reactivation strongly tracked TRB clonality.

The clonotype was recovered from a female patient aged 50 to 65 who received an allogeneic stem cell transplant from an unrelated donor, was CMV-positive, and had chronic GVHD only. Some T cells may have originated in the graft donor. The material was PBMCs, obtained after an allogeneic stem cell transplant with a calcineurin inhibitor and methotrexate. The chain joins TRBV29-1 to TRBJ2-1; 15 bases match TRBD2. CDR3 sequence (DNA): TGCAGCGCCAGGACGGGACTAGCGGGAGGTCCCTACAATGAGCAGTTCTTC. It yields the protein CSARTGLAGGPYNEQFF.